Below, 2 T cell receptor beta chains from the same sample are listed, as sequenced in a study of technical replicates of blood from a handful of donors (dated by TCRdb to about 2017). The method was the immunoSEQ multiplex PCR assay. The immuneACCESS repertoire file appears here via TCRdb, limited to in-frame rearrangements. These files lack a portion of the clones; in checked studies, under half of the deficit traces to unresolved V genes, and the cause of the others is not known. Counted in this sample were roughly 62,000 clones; roughly 91% of them appeared once. Of the sample, around 3.6% falls within the top ten clones. The sample was PBMCs. Receptor source: a human donor in good health. Some clones in this sample may be carry-over from other donors' samples.

This clone is medium-sized (0.01 to 0.1%) by share. V gene TRBV6-5 combines with J gene TRBJ2-3; TRBD2 is a possible D gene (5 bases). The CDR3 extends over 14 amino acids. Trimming shortened V by 6 bases and J by 4 bases, and 14 bases separated the two germline ends. Looked up from germline, CDR1 is MNHEY and CDR2 is SVGAGI. The CDR3 region is CASSRTRTADTQYF. The CDR3 region has the DNA TGTGCCAGCAGCCGCACTAGGACGGCAGATACGCAGTATTTT.

This chain joins TRBV5-5 and TRBJ1-2, with 8 positions matching TRBD1. Germline loops: CDR1 SGHKS, CDR2 YYEKEE (reference sequence). V lost 4 bases to trimming and J lost 4 bases; unmatched junction nucleotides: 9. The CDR3 extends over 15 amino acids. CDR3 sequence: CASSPGQEPFYGYTF. The CDR3 DNA reads TGTGCCAGCAGCCCGGGACAGGAGCCGTTCTATGGCTACACCTTC.